These 5 T cell receptor beta chains were sequenced from one sample in a study of blood T cells in healthy people across ages. It was with a sample-barcoded 5' primer and a J-beta primer mix that a second PCR of roughly 6 to 11 cycles was run. TCRdb independently ran MiXCR on the 5' RACE reads; one entry per CDR3 protein. The sample records approximately 800,000 distinct CDR3 sequences, just over 55% being singletons. Sequenced material: blood. These receptors all stem from a middle-aged man in good health.

The chain carries TRBV11-3 and TRBJ2-5; the match to TRBD2 covers 9 bases. With 1 base clipped from V and 4 bases from J, the junction kept 7 bases outside the gene matches. This CDR3 region has 16 residues. Germline CDR1 SGHNT, CDR2 YENEEA. The CDR3 region has the DNA TGTGCCAGCAGCTTAGGGCCTAGCGGGATCGCAGAGACCCAGTACTTC. It encodes CASSLGPSGIAETQYF.

The chain is built from TRBV5-5 and TRBJ1-6, with D perhaps TRBD1 (5 bases). V dropped 4 bases and J dropped 4 bases, with 12 bases sitting between them. CDR3 length equals 15 residues. The germline V gene has CDR1 SGHKS and CDR2 YYEKEE (reference sequence). This CDR3 reads CASSPTQGYNSPLHF. In nucleotides, the CDR3 is TGTGCCAGCAGCCCAACCCAGGGATATAATTCACCCCTCCACTTT.

This chain links TRBV6-1 with TRBJ2-2; D remains unclear. The CDR3 sequence is 13 residues long. The germline gives CDR1 MNHNS, CDR2 SASEGT. Trimming left V 2 bases short and J 2 bases short, with 3 bases between. The CDR3 region is CASSEINTGELFF. CDR3 DNA: TGTGCCAGCAGTGAAATCAACACCGGGGAGCTGTTTTTT.

This clonotype was seen a single time. This rearrangement joins TRBV6-2 or TRBV6-3 to TRBJ1-6; D is unresolved. This CDR3 comprises 13 residues. Germline values: CDR1 MNHEY, CDR2 SVGEGT. The ends were cut back, 8 bases at V and 10 bases at J, with 15 bases in the middle. The CDR3 protein is CASGMETRSPLHF. The CDR3 region has the DNA TGTGCCAGCGGAATGGAGACTCGGTCACCCCTCCACTTT.

V gene TRBV25-1 combines with J gene TRBJ1-2; tentatively, D is TRBD1 (5 bases). Germline V gene sequence: CDR1 MGHDK, CDR2 SYGVNS. Trimming shortened V by 4 bases and J by 3 bases, and 15 bases separated the two germline ends. The CDR3 totals 15 residues. CDR3: CASSAAGGDHYGYTF. CDR3 in DNA: TGTGCCAGCAGTGCAGCGGGGGGGGATCACTATGGCTACACCTTC.